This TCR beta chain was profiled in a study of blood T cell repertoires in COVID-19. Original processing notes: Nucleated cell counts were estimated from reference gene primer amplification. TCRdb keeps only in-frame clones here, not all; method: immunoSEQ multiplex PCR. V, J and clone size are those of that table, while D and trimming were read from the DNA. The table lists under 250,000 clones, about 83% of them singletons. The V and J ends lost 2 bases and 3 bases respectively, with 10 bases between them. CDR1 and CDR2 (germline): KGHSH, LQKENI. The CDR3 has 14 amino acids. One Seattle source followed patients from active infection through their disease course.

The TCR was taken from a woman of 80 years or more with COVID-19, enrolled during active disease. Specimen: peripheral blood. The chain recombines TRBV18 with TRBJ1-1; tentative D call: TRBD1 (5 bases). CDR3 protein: CASSPFSRDTEAFF. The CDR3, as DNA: TGTGCCAGCTCACCATTTTCCAGGGACACTGAAGCTTTCTTT.